A selection of T cell receptor beta chains follows, all from one sample in a study of T cell responses to AZD1222 COVID-19 vaccine. The data were produced by immunoSEQ multiplex PCR, yet TCRdb's version contains in-frame clones alone and is incomplete. The sample carries 150,000 to 200,000 clones, roughly 94% recorded once. The sample in question was peripheral blood, obtained 28 days after the second AZD1222 dose. The receptors derive from an adult who received the AZD1222 COVID-19 vaccine. The CDR3 runs from the conserved cysteine through the conserved F or W. The D gene is left open where the match is weak. Size tells how often a clone was seen (once, few, many) or the class of an expanded clone, and some rows leave it out.

V gene,J gene,clone size,D gene,CDR3 protein,CDR3 DNA
TRBV7-9,TRBJ1-4,few,NA,CASSLGGEKLFF,TGTGCCAGCAGCTTAGGGGGTGAAAAACTGTTTTTT
TRBV6-1,TRBJ1-1,once,NA,CASSEVAGGNTEAFF,TGTGCCAGCAGTGAAGTAGCAGGTGGGAACACTGAAGCTTTCTTT
TRBV5-1,TRBJ2-7,NA,TRBD2,CASRRTSGGVYEQYF,TGCGCCAGCAGGCGGACTAGCGGGGGGGTCTACGAGCAGTACTTC
TRBV12-5,TRBJ1-1,NA,NA,CASGLGQKNTEAFF,TGTGCTAGTGGTTTGGGACAGAAGAACACTGAAGCTTTCTTT
TRBV10-2,TRBJ2-7,NA,NA,CASSELGHYEQYF,TGCGCCAGCAGTGAGCTAGGACACTACGAGCAGTACTTC
TRBV7-8,TRBJ1-6,NA,NA,CASSLLNSGGYNSPLHF,TGTGCCAGCAGCTTACTAAATTCAGGTGGTTATAATTCACCCCTCCACTTT
TRBV5-4,TRBJ2-5,NA,TRBD2,CASSLIAGGQGGETQYF,TGTGCCAGCAGCTTAATAGCGGGGGGACAAGGCGGGGAGACCCAGTACTTC
TRBV6-1,TRBJ1-2,NA,NA,CASSESRNYGYTF,TGTGCCAGCAGTGAAAGTCGAAACTATGGCTACACCTTC
TRBV6-6,TRBJ2-1,NA,NA,CASSYWAVEQFF,TGTGCCAGCAGTTACTGGGCGGTTGAGCAGTTCTTC
TRBV5-1,TRBJ2-2,NA,NA,CASSLVALRGTGELFF,TGCGCCAGCAGCTTGGTGGCCCTTAGGGGCACCGGGGAGCTGTTTTTT
TRBV13,TRBJ1-2,NA,NA,CASSSRGSQEGYTF,TGTGCCAGCAGCTCCAGGGGTTCTCAGGAGGGCTACACCTTC
TRBV7-6,TRBJ1-6,NA,NA,CASSSQDALRGNSPLHF,TGTGCCAGCAGCTCCCAGGACGCCCTGAGGGGTAATTCACCCCTCCACTTT
TRBV3-1/TRBV3-2,TRBJ1-3,NA,TRBD1,CASSQIGQGQGNTIYF,TGTGCCAGCAGCCAGATCGGACAGGGGCAAGGAAACACCATATATTTT
TRBV5-6,TRBJ2-2,NA,TRBD1,CASSHRGHLGAGELFF,TGTGCCAGCAGCCACAGGGGCCACTTGGGGGCCGGGGAGCTGTTTTTT
TRBV7-6,TRBJ1-2,NA,NA,CASSLGGRYGYTF,TGTGCCAGCAGCTTAGGCGGTCGGTATGGCTACACCTTC
TRBV11-2,TRBJ1-2,NA,NA,CASSLTATYGYTF,TGTGCCAGCAGCTTAACAGCGACCTATGGCTACACCTTC
TRBV15,TRBJ1-4,NA,NA,CATRRGRGEKLFF,TGTGCCACCAGGAGGGGACGAGGTGAAAAACTGTTTTTT
TRBV4-2,TRBJ1-1,few,NA,CASSPPASQEAFF,TGTGCCAGCAGCCCCCCGGCTTCGCAAGAAGCTTTCTTT
TRBV18,TRBJ2-6,few,NA,CASSLTRTVSSGANVLTF,TGTGCCAGCTCACTCACAAGGACCGTTAGCTCTGGGGCCAACGTCCTGACTTTC
TRBV7-9,TRBJ1-1,NA,NA,CASNKITNTEAFF,TGTGCCAGTAATAAGATTACCAACACTGAAGCTTTCTTT
TRBV6-5,TRBJ1-1,NA,TRBD1,CASSYTNRGEAFF,TGTGCCAGCAGTTACACCAACAGGGGAGAAGCTTTCTTT
TRBV5-6,TRBJ1-1,NA,NA,CASSSRPQGDTEAFF,TGTGCCAGCAGCTCCAGGCCCCAGGGTGACACTGAAGCTTTCTTT
TRBV19,TRBJ1-4,NA,NA,CASSAAGATNEKLFF,TGTGCCAGTAGTGCCGCGGGTGCAACTAATGAAAAACTGTTTTTT
TRBV10-1,TRBJ2-2,NA,TRBD2,CASSGASGGIGTGELFF,TGCGCCAGCAGTGGGGCTAGCGGGGGCATAGGCACCGGGGAGCTGTTTTTT
TRBV18,TRBJ1-4,NA,TRBD1,CASSQGATNEKLFF,TGTGCCAGCTCCCAGGGGGCAACTAATGAAAAACTGTTTTTT
TRBV7-9,TRBJ1-1,NA,NA,CASSLVKTRAEAFF,TGTGCCAGCAGCTTAGTGAAGACGAGGGCTGAAGCTTTCTTT
TRBV28,TRBJ2-7,NA,NA,CASNSGGSWSEQYF,TGTGCCAGCAATTCGGGTGGGAGTTGGAGCGAGCAGTACTTC
TRBV15,TRBJ2-1,NA,TRBD2,CATTGTSGVHEQFF,TGTGCCACCACCGGGACTAGCGGGGTGCATGAGCAGTTCTTC
TRBV19,TRBJ1-5,NA,TRBD1,CASSITGGSQPQHF,TGTGCCAGTAGTATCACAGGGGGGTCTCAGCCCCAGCATTTT
TRBV29-1,TRBJ1-1,NA,NA,CSVEDPHEGGAFF,TGCAGCGTTGAAGATCCTCACGAGGGGGGAGCTTTCTTT
TRBV5-1,TRBJ1-2,NA,TRBD1,CASSYGTAQQGSYGYTF,TGCGCCAGCAGTTATGGGACAGCGCAGCAGGGAAGTTATGGCTACACCTTC
TRBV11-2,TRBJ2-1,once,TRBD2,CASSAGLAGGSEQFF,TGTGCCAGCAGCGCTGGACTAGCGGGGGGCAGTGAGCAGTTCTTC
TRBV6-6,TRBJ1-2,NA,NA,CASSYSKQGPNYGYTF,TGTGCCAGCAGTTACTCGAAGCAGGGGCCAAACTATGGCTACACCTTC
TRBV7-9,TRBJ2-7,NA,NA,CASSEIRGLHEQYF,TGTGCCAGCAGCGAGATCCGGGGGTTACACGAGCAGTACTTC
TRBV6-1,TRBJ1-2,once,NA,CASSEAVSDRPLF,TGTGCCAGCAGTGAAGCTGTGAGTGACAGGCCGCTCTTC
TRBV6-1,TRBJ2-6,NA,TRBD2,CASSAGGSYSGANVLTF,TGTGCCAGCAGTGCGGGGGGGTCTTACTCTGGGGCCAACGTCCTGACTTTC
TRBV5-1,TRBJ2-3,NA,NA,CASSLDARNTDTQYF,TGCGCCAGCAGCTTGGATGCCAGAAACACAGATACGCAGTATTTT
TRBV5-1,TRBJ1-1,NA,NA,CASSLVPWNTEAFF,TGCGCCAGCAGCCTGGTCCCCTGGAACACTGAAGCTTTCTTT
TRBV7-2,TRBJ2-7,NA,TRBD2,CASSLVVASGGLGQYF,TGTGCCAGCAGCTTAGTAGTGGCTAGCGGGGGTCTAGGACAGTACTTC
TRBV10-3,TRBJ2-3,NA,NA,CAITGGGSTDTQYF,TGTGCCATCACTGGGGGCGGTAGCACAGATACGCAGTATTTT
TRBV28,TRBJ1-4,NA,NA,CASTRANEKLFF,TGTGCCAGCACCAGGGCGAATGAAAAACTGTTTTTT
TRBV3-1/TRBV3-2,TRBJ1-6,NA,NA,CASSQERTVRSPLHF,TGTGCCAGCAGCCAAGAGAGGACAGTTCGTTCACCCCTCCACTTT